The T cell receptor beta chain described here comes from a study of T cell responses to AZD1222 COVID-19 vaccine. Turning to the study itself: Analysis merged second doses at about 4 or about 12 weeks. Study results and limitations: At baseline, just a handful of AZD1222 recipients tested seropositive. Donors in the cohort were predominantly white British and more often female, and clonal diversity was possibly underestimated. Repertoires were sampled only after the peak T cell response.

A remark on this clone: The antigen is undetermined.

Assay used: immunoSEQ multiplex PCR; TCRdb lists only in-frame clones, some missing. This repertoire shows tens of thousands of clones, 85% to 90% found once; its top ten account for less than 7.5%. Sequenced material: peripheral blood, taken on day 0 of AZD1222 vaccination. The TCR comes from an adult in good health.

CDR3 in DNA: TGTGCCAGCTCACCGAGGGGCCCCCGCGAGCAGTACTTC. Translating gives CASSPRGPREQYF. The chain carries TRBV18 and TRBJ2-7; either TRBD1 or TRBD2 may supply D (5 bases each). There are 13 residues in the CDR3. Between the trimmed V and J ends, which lost 3 bases and 6 bases, there was a span of 12 bases. Germline-derived CDR1 and CDR2 are KGHSH and LQKENI.